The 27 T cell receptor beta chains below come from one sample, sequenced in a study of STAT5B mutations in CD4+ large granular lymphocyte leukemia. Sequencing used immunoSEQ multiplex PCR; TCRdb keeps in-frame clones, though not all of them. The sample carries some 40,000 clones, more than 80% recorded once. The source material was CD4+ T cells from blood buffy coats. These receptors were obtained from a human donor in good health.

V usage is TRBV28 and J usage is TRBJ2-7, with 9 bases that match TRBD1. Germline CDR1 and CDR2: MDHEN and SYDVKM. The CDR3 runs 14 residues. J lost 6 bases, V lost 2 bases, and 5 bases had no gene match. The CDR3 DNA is TGTGCCAGCAGTTTAGGGACAGGGAACGGCGAGCAGTACTTC. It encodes CASSLGTGNGEQYF.

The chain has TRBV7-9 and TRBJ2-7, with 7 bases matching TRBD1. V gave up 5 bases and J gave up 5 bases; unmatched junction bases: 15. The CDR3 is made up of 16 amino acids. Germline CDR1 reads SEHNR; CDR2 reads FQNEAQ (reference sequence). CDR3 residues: CASSPWGTVPDHEQYF. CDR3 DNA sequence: TGTGCCAGCAGCCCCTGGGGGACAGTCCCCGACCACGAGCAGTACTTC.

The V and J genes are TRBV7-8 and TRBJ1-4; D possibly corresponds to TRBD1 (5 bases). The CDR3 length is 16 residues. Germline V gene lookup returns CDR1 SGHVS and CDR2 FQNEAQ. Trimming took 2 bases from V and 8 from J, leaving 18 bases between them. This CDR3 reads CASSLTPRGVGEKLFF. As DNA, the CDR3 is TGTGCCAGCAGCTTAACCCCCCGGGGCGTTGGGGAAAAACTGTTTTTT.

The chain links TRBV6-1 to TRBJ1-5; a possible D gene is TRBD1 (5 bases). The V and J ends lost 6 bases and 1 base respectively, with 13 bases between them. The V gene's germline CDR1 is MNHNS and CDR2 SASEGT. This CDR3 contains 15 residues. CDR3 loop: CASSLGRGSNQPQHF. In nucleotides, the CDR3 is TGTGCCAGCAGCCTAGGGCGGGGGAGCAATCAGCCCCAGCATTTT.

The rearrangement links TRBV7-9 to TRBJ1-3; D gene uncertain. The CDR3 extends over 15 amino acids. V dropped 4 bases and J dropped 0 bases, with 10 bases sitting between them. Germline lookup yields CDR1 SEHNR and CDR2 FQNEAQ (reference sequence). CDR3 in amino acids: CASSWPTSSGNTIYF. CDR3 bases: TGTGCCAGCAGCTGGCCGACGAGCTCTGGAAACACCATATATTTT. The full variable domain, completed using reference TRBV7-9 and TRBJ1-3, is DTGVSQNPRHKITKRGQNVTFRCDPISEHNRLYWYRQTLGQGPEFLTYFQNEAQLEKSRLLSDRFSAERPKGSFSTLEIQRTEQGDSAMYLCASSWPTSSGNTIYFGEGSWLTVV.

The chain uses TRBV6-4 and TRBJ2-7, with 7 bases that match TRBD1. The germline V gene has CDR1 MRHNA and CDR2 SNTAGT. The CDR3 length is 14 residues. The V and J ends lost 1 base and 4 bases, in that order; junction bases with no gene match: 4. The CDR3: CASSDFRGCYEQYF. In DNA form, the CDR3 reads TGTGCCAGCAGTGACTTCAGGGGGTGTTACGAGCAGTACTTC.

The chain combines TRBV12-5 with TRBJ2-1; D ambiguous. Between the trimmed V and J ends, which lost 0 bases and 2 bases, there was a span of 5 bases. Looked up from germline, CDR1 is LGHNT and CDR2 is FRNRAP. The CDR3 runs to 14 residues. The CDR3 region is CASGLVSPYNEQFF. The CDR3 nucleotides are TGTGCTAGTGGTTTGGTAAGTCCCTACAATGAGCAGTTCTTC.

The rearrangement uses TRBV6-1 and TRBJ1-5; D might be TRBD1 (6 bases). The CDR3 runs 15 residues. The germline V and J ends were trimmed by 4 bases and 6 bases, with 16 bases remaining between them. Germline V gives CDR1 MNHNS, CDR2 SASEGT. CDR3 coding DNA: TGTGCCAGCAGTGTGACAACCCAGGGGCGTCAGCCCCAGCATTTT. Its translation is CASSVTTQGRQPQHF.

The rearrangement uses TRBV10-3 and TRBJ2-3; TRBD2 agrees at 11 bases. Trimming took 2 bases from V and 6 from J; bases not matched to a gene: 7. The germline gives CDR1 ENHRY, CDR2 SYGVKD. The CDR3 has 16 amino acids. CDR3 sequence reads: CAISETELAGVDTQYF. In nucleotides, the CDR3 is TGTGCCATCAGTGAGACCGAACTAGCGGGGGTGGATACGCAGTATTTT.

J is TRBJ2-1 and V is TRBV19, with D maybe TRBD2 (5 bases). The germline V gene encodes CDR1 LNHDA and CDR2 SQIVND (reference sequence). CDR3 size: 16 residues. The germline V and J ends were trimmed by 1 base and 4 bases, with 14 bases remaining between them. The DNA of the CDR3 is TGTGCCAGTAGTATAGCGGCAGGTCGGGAATACAATGAGCAGTTCTTC. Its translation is CASSIAAGREYNEQFF.

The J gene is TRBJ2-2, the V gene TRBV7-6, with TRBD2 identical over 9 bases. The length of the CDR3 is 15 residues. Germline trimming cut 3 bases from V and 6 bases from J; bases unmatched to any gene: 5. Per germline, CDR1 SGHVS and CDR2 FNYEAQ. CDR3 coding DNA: TGTGCCAGCAGCTTGGCGGGGGGGATTTCCGGGGAGCTGTTTTTT. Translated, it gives CASSLAGGISGELFF.

The CDR3, as DNA: TGTGCCAGCAGCACTCCGGACGGGAGGTTAGGTGAGACCCAGTACTTC. This sequence encodes CASSTPDGRLGETQYF. The genes are TRBV7-2 and TRBJ2-5; 7 positions agree with TRBD2. The CDR3 consists of 16 residues. V shed 5 bases and J 5 bases; nucleotides not matched to a gene: 14. Germline V gene lookup returns CDR1 SGHTA and CDR2 FQGNSA.

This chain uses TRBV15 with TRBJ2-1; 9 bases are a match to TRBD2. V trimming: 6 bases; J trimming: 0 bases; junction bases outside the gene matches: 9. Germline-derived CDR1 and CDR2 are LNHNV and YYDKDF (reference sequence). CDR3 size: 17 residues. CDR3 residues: CATRFSGGVSSYNEQFF. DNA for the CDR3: TGTGCCACCAGGTTTAGCGGGGGTGTTTCCTCCTACAATGAGCAGTTCTTC.

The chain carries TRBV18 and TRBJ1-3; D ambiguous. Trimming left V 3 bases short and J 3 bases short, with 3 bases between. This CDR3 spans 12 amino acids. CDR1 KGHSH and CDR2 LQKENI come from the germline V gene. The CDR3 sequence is CASSPDGNTIYF. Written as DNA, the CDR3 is TGTGCCAGCTCACCCGATGGAAACACCATATATTTT.

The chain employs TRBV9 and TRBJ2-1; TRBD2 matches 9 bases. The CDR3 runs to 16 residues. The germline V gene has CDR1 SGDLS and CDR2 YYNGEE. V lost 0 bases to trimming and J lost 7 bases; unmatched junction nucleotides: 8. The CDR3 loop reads CASSVGGGGAPNEQFF. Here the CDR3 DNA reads TGTGCCAGCAGCGTAGGGGGCGGGGGGGCCCCAAATGAGCAGTTCTTC.

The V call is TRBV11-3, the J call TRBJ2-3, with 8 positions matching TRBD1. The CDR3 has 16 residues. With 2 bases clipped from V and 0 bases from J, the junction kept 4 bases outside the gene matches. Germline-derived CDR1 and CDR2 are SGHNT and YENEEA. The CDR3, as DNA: TGTGCCAGCAGCTTATCCACAGGGGGAAGCACAGATACGCAGTATTTT. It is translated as CASSLSTGGSTDTQYF.

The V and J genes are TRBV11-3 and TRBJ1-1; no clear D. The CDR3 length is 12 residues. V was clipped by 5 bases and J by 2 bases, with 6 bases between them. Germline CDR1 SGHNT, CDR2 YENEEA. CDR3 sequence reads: CASSPLNTEAFF. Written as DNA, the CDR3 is TGTGCCAGCAGCCCCCTTAACACTGAAGCTTTCTTT.

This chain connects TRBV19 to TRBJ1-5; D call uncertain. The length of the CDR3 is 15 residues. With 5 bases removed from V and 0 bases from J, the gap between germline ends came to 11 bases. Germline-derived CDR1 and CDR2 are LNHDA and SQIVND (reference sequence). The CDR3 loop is CASSGVPYSNQPQHF. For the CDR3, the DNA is TGTGCCAGTAGTGGGGTCCCATATAGCAATCAGCCCCAGCATTTT.

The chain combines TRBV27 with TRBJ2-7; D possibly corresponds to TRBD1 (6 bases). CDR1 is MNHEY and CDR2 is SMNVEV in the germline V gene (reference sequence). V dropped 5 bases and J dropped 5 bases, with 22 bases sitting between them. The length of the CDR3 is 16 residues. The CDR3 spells CASSPITGRGSHEQYF. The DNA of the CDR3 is TGTGCCAGCAGTCCGATCACAGGGCGAGGTTCCCACGAGCAGTACTTC.

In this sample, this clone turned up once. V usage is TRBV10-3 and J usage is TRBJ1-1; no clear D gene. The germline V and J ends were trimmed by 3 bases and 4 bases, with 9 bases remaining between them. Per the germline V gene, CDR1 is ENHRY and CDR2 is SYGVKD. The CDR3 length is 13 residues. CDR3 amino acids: CAISDSGGTEAFF. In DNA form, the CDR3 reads TGTGCCATCAGTGATTCCGGAGGCACTGAAGCTTTCTTT.

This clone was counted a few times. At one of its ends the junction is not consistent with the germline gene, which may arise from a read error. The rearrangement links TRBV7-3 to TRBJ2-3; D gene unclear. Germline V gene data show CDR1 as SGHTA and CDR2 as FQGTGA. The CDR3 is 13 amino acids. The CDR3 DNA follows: TGTGCCAGCAGTTTAACGTACACAGATACGCAGTATTTT. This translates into CASSLTYTDTQYF.

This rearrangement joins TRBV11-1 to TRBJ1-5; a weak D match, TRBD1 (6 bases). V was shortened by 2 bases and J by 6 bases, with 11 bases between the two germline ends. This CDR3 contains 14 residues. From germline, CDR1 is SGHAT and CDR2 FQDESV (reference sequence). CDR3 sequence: CASSLSGAGQPQHF. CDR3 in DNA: TGTGCCAGCAGCTTATCAGGGGCGGGTCAGCCCCAGCATTTT. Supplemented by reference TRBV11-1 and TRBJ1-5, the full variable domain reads EAEVAQSPRYKITEKSQAVAFWCDPISGHATLYWYRQILGQGPELLVQFQDESVVDDSQLPKDRFSAERLKGVDSTLKIQPAELGDSAMYLCASSLSGAGQPQHFGDGTRLSIL.

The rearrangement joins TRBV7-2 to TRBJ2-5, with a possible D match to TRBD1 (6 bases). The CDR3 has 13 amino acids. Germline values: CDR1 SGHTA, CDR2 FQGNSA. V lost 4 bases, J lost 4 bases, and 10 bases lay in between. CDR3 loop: CASSSRGGETQYF. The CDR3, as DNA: TGTGCCAGCAGCTCCAGGGGCGGAGAGACCCAGTACTTC.

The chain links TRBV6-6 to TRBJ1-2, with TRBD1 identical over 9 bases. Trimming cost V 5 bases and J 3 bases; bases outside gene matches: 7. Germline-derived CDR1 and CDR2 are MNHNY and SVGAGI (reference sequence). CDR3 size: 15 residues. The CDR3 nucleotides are TGTGCCAGCAGTCGAGGACAGGGGTTAGACTATGGCTACACCTTC. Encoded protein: CASSRGQGLDYGYTF.

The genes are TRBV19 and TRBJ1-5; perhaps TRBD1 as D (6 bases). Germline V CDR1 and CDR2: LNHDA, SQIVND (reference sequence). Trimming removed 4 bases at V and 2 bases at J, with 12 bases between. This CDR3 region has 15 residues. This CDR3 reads CASSTVQGGNQPQHF. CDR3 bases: TGTGCCAGTAGTACCGTACAGGGCGGCAATCAGCCCCAGCATTTT.

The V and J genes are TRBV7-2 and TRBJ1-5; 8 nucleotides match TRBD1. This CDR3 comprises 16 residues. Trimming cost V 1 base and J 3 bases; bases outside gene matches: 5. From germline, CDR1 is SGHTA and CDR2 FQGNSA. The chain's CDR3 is CASSLDSGGTNQPQHF. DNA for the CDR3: TGTGCCAGCAGCTTAGATTCAGGGGGCACCAATCAGCCCCAGCATTTT.

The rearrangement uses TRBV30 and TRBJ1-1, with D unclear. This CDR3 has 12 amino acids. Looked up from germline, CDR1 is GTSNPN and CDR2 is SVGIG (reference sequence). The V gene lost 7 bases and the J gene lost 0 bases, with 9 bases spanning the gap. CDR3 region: CALARVNTEAFF. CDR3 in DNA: TGTGCCTTGGCGCGGGTGAACACTGAAGCTTTCTTT. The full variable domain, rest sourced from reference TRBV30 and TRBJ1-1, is SQTIHQWPATLVQPVGSPLSLECTVEGTSNPNLYWYRQAAGRGLQLLFYSVGIGQISSEVPQNLSASRPQDRQFILSSKKLLLSDSGFYLCALARVNTEAFFGQGTRLTVV.